These T cell receptor beta chains were read from a single sample in a study of blood T cell repertoires in COVID-19. Assay used: immunoSEQ multiplex PCR; TCRdb lists only in-frame clones, some missing. The repertoire holds around 340,000 clones, with around 80% as singletons. Sequencing used peripheral blood. These receptors all come from a man between 25 and 39 years old with active or convalescent COVID-19. Each CDR3 is given with its conserved first and last residue. The order of the fields is D gene, clone size, J gene, V gene, CDR3 protein, CDR3 DNA. D genes are given only for firm matches. Rows may omit the clone size; those that give it use once, few, many or a size class.

>-|-|TRBJ1-4|TRBV5-1
CASSLETTNEKLFF
TGCGCCAGCAGCTTAGAGACAACTAATGAAAAACTGTTTTTT
>-|-|TRBJ2-2|TRBV2
CASSGDLTGELFF
TGTGCCAGCAGCGGAGACCTCACCGGGGAGCTGTTTTTT
>TRBD1|few|TRBJ1-2|TRBV28
CAARQGFHFYGYTF
TGTGCCGCCCGACAGGGTTTTCATTTCTATGGCTACACCTTC
>-|-|TRBJ1-2|TRBV5-8
CASSFRVDGYTF
TGTGCCAGCAGCTTCCGGGTGGATGGCTACACCTTC
>TRBD1|once|TRBJ2-7|TRBV19
CASSIEGGSANSYEQYF
TGTGCCAGTAGTATAGAAGGGGGCAGTGCCAACTCCTACGAGCAGTACTTC
>TRBD2|few|TRBJ2-3|TRBV7-9
CASSPTSGATDTQYF
TGTGCCAGCAGCCCTACTAGCGGTGCTACAGATACGCAGTATTTT
>-|-|TRBJ1-5|TRBV4-3
CASSQDRVNQPQHF
TGCGCCAGCAGCCAAGACAGGGTCAATCAGCCCCAGCATTTT
>TRBD1|-|TRBJ1-5|TRBV9
CASSVEGANQPQHF
TGTGCCAGCAGCGTAGAGGGGGCCAATCAGCCCCAGCATTTT
>-|few|TRBJ1-2|TRBV28
CASSLSGFEGYTF
TGTGCCAGCAGTTTATCAGGGTTCGAAGGCTACACCTTC
>-|-|TRBJ2-7|TRBV18
CASSPSGRYEQYF
TGTGCCAGCTCACCTTCAGGGAGGTACGAGCAGTACTTC
>TRBD1|-|TRBJ1-1|TRBV7-2
CASGSDRGTEAFF
TGTGCCAGCGGGTCAGACAGGGGGACTGAAGCTTTCTTT
>TRBD2|-|TRBJ2-7|TRBV28
CASSLTSGRHEQYF
TGTGCCAGCAGTCTGACTAGCGGGAGGCACGAGCAGTACTTC
>TRBD2|-|TRBJ2-5|TRBV19
CASSQIAGQETQYF
TGTGCCAGTAGCCAAATAGCGGGGCAAGAGACCCAGTACTTC